This TCR beta chain came from a study of blood T cell repertoires in COVID-19. Overall study: Italy, Spain and the United States were the sources of the convalescent and acute COVID-19 samples. T cells, B-cell-depleted T cells, or PBMCs provided the cDNA or gDNA that served as material.

Original data processing: Nucleated cell number was recorded as an estimate derived from reference gene primer amplification. The repertoire was sequenced with immunoSEQ multiplex PCR; TCRdb's copy has only in-frame clones and lacks some. Clone size and the V and J calls come from that table; the DNA yielded D and trimming. The profile shows 250,000 or so clones, more than 75% of them singletons. The CDR3 runs to 17 residues. The V end was cut by 0 bases, the J end by 2 bases, with 14 bases between. In germline, CDR1 is LNHDA, CDR2 SQIVND (reference sequence). The receptor was derived from a woman aged 35 to 49 who had recovered from COVID-19. The V gene is TRBV19, the J gene TRBJ1-5, with D tentatively TRBD1 (6 bases). Sequencing was done on a sample of peripheral blood. CDR3 loop: CASSIDLWSGGNQPQHF. For the CDR3, the DNA is TGTGCCAGTAGTATAGATCTATGGTCAGGGGGCAATCAGCCCCAGCATTTT.